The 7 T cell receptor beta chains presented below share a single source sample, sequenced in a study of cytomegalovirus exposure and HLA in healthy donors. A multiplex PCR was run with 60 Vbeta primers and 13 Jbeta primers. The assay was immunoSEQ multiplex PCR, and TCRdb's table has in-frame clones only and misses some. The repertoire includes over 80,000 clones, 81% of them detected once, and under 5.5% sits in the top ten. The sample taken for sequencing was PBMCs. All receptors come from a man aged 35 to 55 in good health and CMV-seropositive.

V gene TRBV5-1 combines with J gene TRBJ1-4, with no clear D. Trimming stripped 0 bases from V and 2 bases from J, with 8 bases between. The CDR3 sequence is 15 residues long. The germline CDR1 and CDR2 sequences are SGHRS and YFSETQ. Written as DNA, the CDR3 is TGCGCCAGCAGCTTGGGCGGCCGCACTAATGAAAAACTGTTTTTT. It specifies CASSLGGRTNEKLFF.

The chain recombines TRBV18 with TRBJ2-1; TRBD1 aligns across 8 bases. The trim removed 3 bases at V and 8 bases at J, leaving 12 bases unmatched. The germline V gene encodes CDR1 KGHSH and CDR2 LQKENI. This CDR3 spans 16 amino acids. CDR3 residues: CASSPKKTSGGDEQFF. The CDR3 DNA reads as TGTGCCAGCTCACCGAAAAAAACCTCAGGGGGCGATGAGCAGTTCTTC. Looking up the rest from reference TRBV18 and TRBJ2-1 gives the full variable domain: NAGVMQNPRHLVRRRGQEARLRCSPMKGHSHVYWYRQLPEEGLKFMVYLQKENIIDESGMPKERFSAEFPKEGPSILRIQQVVRGDSAAYFCASSPKKTSGGDEQFFGPGTRLTVL.

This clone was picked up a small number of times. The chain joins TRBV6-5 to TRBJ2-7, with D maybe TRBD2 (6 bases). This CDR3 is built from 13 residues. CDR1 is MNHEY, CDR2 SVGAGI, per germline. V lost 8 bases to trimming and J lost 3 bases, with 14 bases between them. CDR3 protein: CASSRGTGYEQYF. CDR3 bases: TGTGCCAGCTCTAGAGGGACTGGCTACGAGCAGTACTTC.

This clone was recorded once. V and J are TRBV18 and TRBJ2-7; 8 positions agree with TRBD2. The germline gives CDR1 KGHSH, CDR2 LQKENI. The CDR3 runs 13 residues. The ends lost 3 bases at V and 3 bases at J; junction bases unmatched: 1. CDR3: CASSPAGGYEQYF. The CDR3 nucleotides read TGTGCCAGCTCACCCGCGGGGGGCTACGAGCAGTACTTC.

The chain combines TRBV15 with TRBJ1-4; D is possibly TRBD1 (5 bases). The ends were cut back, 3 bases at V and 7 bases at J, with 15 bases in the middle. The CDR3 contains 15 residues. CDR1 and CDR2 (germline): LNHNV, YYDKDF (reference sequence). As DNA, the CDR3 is TGTGCCACCAGCAGCGACAGATTAGCGGGTGAAAAACTGTTTTTT. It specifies CATSSDRLAGEKLFF.

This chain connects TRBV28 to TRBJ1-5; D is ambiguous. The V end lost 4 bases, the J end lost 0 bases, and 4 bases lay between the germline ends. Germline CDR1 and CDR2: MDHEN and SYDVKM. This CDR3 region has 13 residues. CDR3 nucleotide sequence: TGTGCCAGCAGTTACGGTAGCAATCAGCCCCAGCATTTT. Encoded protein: CASSYGSNQPQHF.

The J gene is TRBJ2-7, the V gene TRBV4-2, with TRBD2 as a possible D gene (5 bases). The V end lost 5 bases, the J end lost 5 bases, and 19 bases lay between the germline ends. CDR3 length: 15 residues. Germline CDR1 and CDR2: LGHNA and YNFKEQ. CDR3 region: CASSLAKANGDEQYF. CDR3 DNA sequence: TGTGCCAGCAGCTTGGCCAAAGCTAACGGGGACGAGCAGTACTTC.